These 16 T cell receptor beta chains share one sample of origin, sequenced in a study of blood T cell repertoires in COVID-19. Only in-frame clones appear in the TCRdb table, and some are missing; sequencing was by immunoSEQ multiplex PCR. The repertoire holds a few hundred thousand clones, with about 86% as singletons. Sequencing was done on a sample of PBMCs or T cells enriched from blood (not recorded which). The receptors shown here come from a middle-aged woman with acute COVID-19.

The rearrangement links TRBV7-8 to TRBJ2-2, with 8 bases matching TRBD1. Germline V gene sequence: CDR1 SGHVS, CDR2 FQNEAQ. V lost 5 bases and J lost 2; bases outside the gene matches: 7. The CDR3 has 16 residues. CDR3 DNA sequence: TGTGCCAGCAGCCTATTGGACAGGGTTAACACCGGGGAGCTGTTTTTT. Translation: CASSLLDRVNTGELFF.

The V gene is TRBV7-9, the J gene TRBJ2-7, with TRBD1 matching over 7 bases. This CDR3 spans 15 amino acids. Germline assignment: CDR1 SEHNR and CDR2 FQNEAQ (reference sequence). V gave up 3 bases and J gave up 3 bases; unmatched junction bases: 8. This chain's CDR3 is CASSFVMGQNYEQYF. The CDR3 nucleotides are TGTGCCAGCAGCTTCGTTATGGGACAGAACTACGAGCAGTACTTC.

The CDR3 loop is CASSPLVYSSGESSYNEQFF. The CDR3 region has the DNA TGTGCCAGCTCCCCTCTCGTTTACTCTAGCGGAGAGAGCTCCTACAATGAGCAGTTCTTC. V and J are TRBV7-6 and TRBJ2-1; 7 bases are shared with TRBD2. The CDR3 length is 20 residues. Germline CDR1 and CDR2: SGHVS and FNYEAQ. After removal of 8 bases from V and 0 bases from J, the junction contained 22 bases not matched to a gene.

This chain uses TRBV7-3 with TRBJ2-7, with D uncertain. Germline V lookup: CDR1 SGHTA, CDR2 FQGTGA. The CDR3 is 13 amino acids. The V and J ends lost 2 bases and 2 bases respectively, with 7 bases between them. For the CDR3, the DNA is TGTGCCAGCAGCTTATCCCCTGCCTACGAGCAGTACTTC. Protein: CASSLSPAYEQYF.

The chain couples TRBV28 to TRBJ2-7, with D possibly matching TRBD2 (5 bases). There are 12 residues in the CDR3. V lost 6 bases and J 3 bases, leaving 9 bases between the germline ends. From germline, CDR1 is MDHEN and CDR2 SYDVKM. The CDR3 is CASSRGNYEQYF. CDR3 DNA sequence: TGTGCCAGCAGCCGAGGGAACTACGAGCAGTACTTC.

The chain couples TRBV28 to TRBJ2-3; tentative D call: TRBD1 (5 bases). In germline, CDR1 is MDHEN, CDR2 SYDVKM. V gave up 4 bases and J gave up 5 bases, with 7 bases separating them. The CDR3 totals 12 residues. The DNA for the CDR3 is TGTGCCAGCAGTTCGACAGTAGATACGCAGTATTTT. Translating gives CASSSTVDTQYF.

The chain joins TRBV11-3 to TRBJ2-7; 9 bases line up with TRBD1. This CDR3 region has 16 residues. Germline V gives CDR1 SGHNT, CDR2 YENEEA. V lost 5 bases to trimming and J lost 3 bases; unmatched junction nucleotides: 11. CDR3 sequence (DNA): TGTGCCAGCAGCCCTAGGTCCGGGACAGGGTTCTACGAGCAGTACTTC. This translates into CASSPRSGTGFYEQYF. Together with reference TRBV11-3 and TRBJ2-7, the CDR3 gives the full variable domain: EAGVVQSPRYKIIEKKQPVAFWCNPISGHNTLYWYLQNLGQGPELLIRYENEEAVDDSQLPKDRFSAERLKGVDSTLKIQPAELGDSAVYLCASSPRSGTGFYEQYFGPGTRLTVT.

This clone was found once. V is TRBV5-1 and J is TRBJ1-2, with a possible D match to TRBD1 (5 bases). V gave up 3 bases and J gave up 6 bases, with 18 bases separating them. The germline CDR1 and CDR2 sequences are SGHRS and YFSETQ. The CDR3 sequence is 15 residues long. The CDR3 nucleotides are TGCGCCAGCAGCTCGCACCTAGGGGATGAGGATGGCTACACCTTC. This encodes CASSSHLGDEDGYTF.

The V call is TRBV11-2, the J call TRBJ2-2; possible D gene TRBD2, 7 bases. Germline V gives CDR1 SGHAT, CDR2 FQNNGV. The V and J ends lost 5 bases and 4 bases respectively, with 14 bases between them. This CDR3 has 15 residues. CDR3 DNA: TGTGCCAGCAGCGCACCGGGGGGCGCCACCGGGGAGCTGTTTTTT. Translating gives CASSAPGGATGELFF.

The chain joins TRBV3-1 (or the pseudogene TRBV3-2) to TRBJ1-6, with TRBD1 matching 7 bases. The germline V gene encodes CDR1 LGHDT and CDR2 YNNKEL (reference sequence). The CDR3 contains 14 residues. V lost 7 bases, J lost 6 bases, and 6 bases stayed unmatched. The CDR3 coding sequence is TGTGCCAGCACCCTAGGACAGGTTAATTCACCCCTCCACTTT. It specifies CASTLGQVNSPLHF.

The genes are TRBV30 and TRBJ1-3; 7 nucleotides agree with TRBD1. Germline CDR1 is GTSNPN and CDR2 is SVGIG (reference sequence). The CDR3 covers 15 residues. The V segment lost 1 base and the J segment 8 bases; nucleotides outside the gene matches: 11. The CDR3 nucleotides are TGTGCCTGGAGTGCCGGCAGGGGGGTTAAGGACACCATATATTTT. Its translation is CAWSAGRGVKDTIYF. Complete variable domain (other parts from reference TRBV30 and TRBJ1-3): SQTIHQWPATLVQPVGSPLSLECTVEGTSNPNLYWYRQAAGRGLQLLFYSVGIGQISSEVPQNLSASRPQDRQFILSSKKLLLSDSGFYLCAWSAGRGVKDTIYFGEGSWLTVV.

This clone came up once. Here the CDR3 reads CASSLTWEQDEQYF. The CDR3 coding sequence is TGTGCCAGCAGTTTAACGTGGGAGCAGGACGAGCAGTACTTC. This chain connects TRBV28 to TRBJ2-7; a possible D gene is TRBD2 (5 bases). V shed 2 bases and J shed 5 bases, with 13 bases lying between them. The CDR3 sequence is 14 residues long. Germline CDR1 and CDR2: MDHEN and SYDVKM.

This chain uses TRBV11-1 with TRBJ1-6, with a possible D match to TRBD1 (5 bases). Germline V gives CDR1 SGHAT, CDR2 FQDESV (reference sequence). This CDR3 has 15 amino acids. With 2 bases removed from V and 8 bases from J, the gap between germline ends came to 13 bases. CDR3 amino acids: CASSLQGGYHSPLHF. The CDR3 DNA reads as TGTGCCAGCAGCTTACAGGGAGGGTATCATTCACCCCTCCACTTT.

The count of this clone is one. The chain employs TRBV5-5 and TRBJ1-2, with 7 bases aligning to TRBD1. Germline-derived CDR1 and CDR2 are SGHKS and YYEKEE (reference sequence). Unmatched junction bases numbered 4, after V lost 4 bases and J lost 1 base. This CDR3 is 14 amino acids long. The CDR3 nucleotides are TGTGCCAGCAGCAAAGGGGGCTTTAACTATGGCTACACCTTC. Translated: CASSKGGFNYGYTF.

The chain uses TRBV7-9 and TRBJ1-4; 9 nucleotides agree with TRBD1. The CDR3 sequence is 15 residues long. The J segment lost 5 bases and the V segment lost 5 bases, leaving 6 bases of the junction unmatched. The germline V gene encodes CDR1 SEHNR and CDR2 FQNEAQ (reference sequence). CDR3 amino acids: CASSPRDRDNEKLFF. The CDR3 bases are TGTGCCAGCAGCCCTAGGGACAGGGACAATGAAAAACTGTTTTTT.

The chain joins TRBV5-1 to TRBJ1-2; 7 bases are a match to TRBD1. This CDR3 contains 14 residues. Per germline, CDR1 SGHRS and CDR2 YFSETQ. Trimming removed 0 bases from V and 4 bases from J; junction bases left unmatched: 3. In DNA, the CDR3 is TGCGCCAGCAGCTTGGAGGGACAGCCCTATGGCTACACCTTC. It translates to CASSLEGQPYGYTF. Looking up the rest from reference TRBV5-1 and TRBJ1-2 gives the full variable domain: KAGVTQTPRYLIKTRGQQVTLSCSPISGHRSVSWYQQTPGQGLQFLFEYFSETQRNKGNFPGRFSGRQFSNSRSEMNVSTLELGDSALYLCASSLEGQPYGYTFGSGTRLTVV.